This is a list of T cell receptor beta chains from one sample in a study of T-cell memory formation after mild COVID-19. TCRdb reprocessed the 5' RACE reads with MiXCR, giving one entry per CDR3 protein. The top ten hold 2.5% to 4% of the sample, which has about 150,000 distinct CDR3 sequences, under 15% seen once. Material: PBMCs or a T cell subset sorted from them (not recorded which). The source is a man aged 18 to 29 who had mild COVID-19 (a few samples of this study predate the infection). Cell type and time point are not known. CDR3s include the opening cysteine and the closing phenylalanine or tryptophan. The D gene is left open where the match is weak. Expanded clones are given a class, and other clones once, few, many or no size at all.

>.|.|TRBV7-9|TRBJ1-2
CASSLVQGHGYTF
TGTGCCAGCAGCTTAGTACAGGGACATGGCTACACCTTC
>.|.|TRBV12-3/TRBV12-4|TRBJ2-3
CASSLDITDTQYF
TGTGCCAGCAGTTTAGATATCACAGATACGCAGTATTTT
>TRBD2|.|TRBV7-2|TRBJ2-3
CASSLATSGGLTDTQYF
TGTGCCAGCAGCTTAGCCACTAGCGGGGGACTCACAGATACGCAGTATTTT
>TRBD1|.|TRBV3-1|TRBJ1-5
CASSQVAGGPQHF
TGTGCCAGCAGCCAAGTGGCAGGGGGGCCCCAGCATTTT
>.|few|TRBV5-1|TRBJ1-1
CASSLITGTNTEAFF
TGCGCCAGCAGCTTGATAACCGGGACGAACACTGAAGCTTTCTTT
>.|.|TRBV28|TRBJ1-2
CASSLDGGGRGGYTF
TGTGCCAGCAGTCTCGACGGGGGCGGTCGAGGTGGCTACACCTTC
>.|.|TRBV20-1|TRBJ2-3
CSAGGGGTDTQYF
TGCAGTGCTGGGGGAGGAGGCACAGATACGCAGTATTTT
>TRBD1|few|TRBV7-2|TRBJ2-1
CASRRDRGANEQFF
TGTGCCAGCAGGCGGGACAGGGGGGCCAATGAGCAGTTCTTC
>.|few|TRBV7-2|TRBJ1-1
CASSPRPDSEAFF
TGTGCCAGCAGCCCAAGACCGGACTCTGAAGCTTTCTTT
>.|many|TRBV12-3/TRBV12-4|TRBJ1-1
CASSLGGEAFF
TGTGCCAGCAGTTTAGGGGGTGAAGCTTTCTTT
>TRBD2|few|TRBV4-1|TRBJ2-5
CASKVLAGGQETQYF
TGCGCCAGCAAGGTTCTAGCGGGGGGGCAAGAGACCCAGTACTTC
>.|few|TRBV10-3|TRBJ1-2
CAISESLNYGYTF
TGTGCCATCAGTGAGTCTTTAAACTATGGCTACACCTTC
>.|.|TRBV20-1|TRBJ1-6
CSAKRTARSSYNSPLHF
TGCAGTGCTAAGCGGACGGCCAGAAGCTCCTATAATTCACCCCTCCACTTT
>.|many|TRBV7-3|TRBJ2-5
CASSVDIRETQYF
TGTGCCAGCAGCGTAGATATAAGAGAGACCCAGTACTTC
>TRBD1|few|TRBV30|TRBJ1-5
CAWGQGDNQPQHF
TGTGCCTGGGGACAGGGAGATAATCAGCCCCAGCATTTT
>.|.|TRBV12-3/TRBV12-4|TRBJ2-7
CASSSRLKDEQYF
TGTGCCAGCAGCTCCCGACTGAAGGATGAGCAGTACTTC
>.|.|TRBV18|TRBJ1-3
CASSPPGRSRGNTIYF
TGTGCCAGCTCACCACCCGGACGGAGCCGGGGAAACACCATATATTTT
>TRBD1|.|TRBV6-1|TRBJ2-7
CASSQGRGLWNEQYF
TGTGCCAGCAGCCAGGGCAGGGGGCTTTGGAACGAGCAGTACTTC
>.|.|TRBV7-2|TRBJ1-6
CASSLQGYSPLHF
TGTGCCAGCAGCTTACAGGGTTATTCACCCCTCCACTTT
>.|.|TRBV7-8|TRBJ2-3
CASSSGPSTDTQYF
TGTGCCAGCAGCTCGGGACCGAGCACAGATACGCAGTATTTT
>.|many|TRBV10-3|TRBJ1-2
CAISESEGGYGYTF
TGTGCCATCAGTGAGTCGGAGGGGGGCTATGGCTACACCTTC
>.|.|TRBV4-3|TRBJ2-5
CASSHTGGMETQYF
TGCGCCAGCAGCCATACCGGGGGAATGGAGACCCAGTACTTC
>.|few|TRBV5-1|TRBJ1-4
CASSLEGIEKLFF
TGCGCCAGCAGCTTGGAGGGAATTGAAAAACTGTTTTTT
>TRBD2|.|TRBV12-3/TRBV12-4|TRBJ2-5
CASTSYRGGEETQYF
TGTGCCAGCACCTCGTACCGGGGGGGAGAGGAGACCCAGTACTTC
>.|.|TRBV4-2|TRBJ2-6
CASSQDGGRTSGANVLTF
TGTGCCAGCAGCCAAGATGGAGGCAGGACCTCTGGGGCCAACGTCCTGACTTTC
>.|few|TRBV28|TRBJ2-1
CASSLIEQGNEQFF
TGTGCCAGCAGTCTCATCGAACAGGGAAATGAGCAGTTCTTC
>.|.|TRBV6-2/TRBV6-3|TRBJ2-3
CASRSTATDTQYF
TGTGCCAGCAGGTCCACAGCGACAGATACGCAGTATTTT
>.|.|TRBV10-3|TRBJ1-1
CAISASGGTEAFF
TGTGCCATCAGTGCTTCCGGGGGCACTGAAGCTTTCTTT
>.|few|TRBV5-1|TRBJ2-3
CASSDGLGTDTQYF
TGCGCCAGCAGCGACGGGCTTGGCACAGATACGCAGTATTTT
>.|many|TRBV28|TRBJ1-5
CASSLVGARNQPQHF
TGTGCCAGCAGCCTGGTAGGGGCGCGCAATCAGCCCCAGCATTTT
>.|few|TRBV12-3/TRBV12-4|TRBJ1-2
CASRWDGSYGYTF
TGTGCCAGCAGGTGGGACGGAAGCTATGGCTACACCTTC
>.|few|TRBV28|TRBJ2-7
CASRDPKGRYYEQYF
TGTGCCAGCAGGGATCCTAAGGGAAGGTACTACGAGCAGTACTTC
>.|few|TRBV19|TRBJ2-2
CASSMVGELFF
TGTGCCAGTAGTATGGTAGGGGAGCTGTTTTTT
>.|many|TRBV7-2|TRBJ2-5
CASSFRGHQETQYF
TGTGCCAGCAGCTTCCGGGGGCACCAAGAGACCCAGTACTTC
>.|few|TRBV9|TRBJ1-3
CASSVLSGQSSGNTIYF
TGTGCCAGCAGCGTACTATCAGGACAGAGCTCTGGAAACACCATATATTTT
>.|few|TRBV6-2/TRBV6-3|TRBJ1-1
CASSYGALMNTEAFF
TGTGCCAGCAGTTACGGTGCATTGATGAACACTGAAGCTTTCTTT
>.|.|TRBV5-1|TRBJ2-3
CASSLEGGGYTDTQYF
TGCGCCAGCAGCTTGGAGGGCGGGGGCTACACAGATACGCAGTATTTT
>.|few|TRBV4-3|TRBJ1-3
CASSPGTGELSGNTIYF
TGCGCCAGCAGCCCTGGGACCGGGGAGCTGTCTGGAAACACCATATATTTT
>TRBD2|.|TRBV2|TRBJ2-7
CASTSGYEQYF
TGTGCCAGCACTAGCGGCTACGAGCAGTACTTC
>TRBD1|few|TRBV28|TRBJ1-6
CASNFGGAPTGIGKPLHF
TGTGCCAGCAACTTCGGGGGGGCCCCGACAGGGATCGGCAAACCCCTCCACTTT
>.|few|TRBV10-3|TRBJ1-4
CASSPGLREKLFF
TGTGCCTCTAGTCCAGGGTTGAGGGAAAAACTGTTTTTT
>.|once|TRBV5-6|TRBJ2-2
CASSQQGPGELFF
TGTGCCAGCAGCCAGCAGGGGCCCGGGGAGCTGTTTTTT
>TRBD1|many|TRBV5-1|TRBJ2-5
CASSPETGGGETQYF
TGCGCCAGCAGCCCAGAAACAGGGGGCGGCGAGACCCAGTACTTC
>.|.|TRBV25-1|TRBJ1-4
CASSELGATNEKLFF
TGTGCCAGCAGTGAATTAGGGGCAACTAATGAAAAACTGTTTTTT
>TRBD1|few|TRBV6-2/TRBV6-3|TRBJ2-5
CASSTDRLETQYF
TGTGCCAGCAGCACGGACAGGTTGGAGACCCAGTACTTC
>.|few|TRBV7-9|TRBJ1-5
CASSFGPREQPQHF
TGTGCCAGCAGCTTCGGGCCACGCGAACAGCCCCAGCATTTT
>.|few|TRBV6-2/TRBV6-3|TRBJ1-5
CASSYQGNQPQHF
TGTGCCAGCAGTTACCAGGGCAATCAGCCCCAGCATTTT
>TRBD2|few|TRBV5-1|TRBJ2-5
CASSLTSGGSLETQYF
TGCGCCAGCAGCTTGACCAGCGGGGGGAGCTTAGAGACCCAGTACTTC
>TRBD1|.|TRBV23-1|TRBJ2-5
CASRSGTEHQETQYF
TGCGCCAGCAGATCCGGGACAGAACATCAAGAGACCCAGTACTTC
>.|few|TRBV29-1|TRBJ1-2
CSVEVLQGWGYTF
TGCAGCGTTGAAGTTCTGCAGGGCTGGGGCTACACCTTC
>.|.|TRBV5-1|TRBJ2-7
CASSLEGPTYEQYF
TGCGCCAGCAGCTTGGAGGGGCCCACCTACGAGCAGTACTTC
>.|.|TRBV18|TRBJ2-3
CASSRSLATTDTQYF
TGTGCCAGCTCCCGGTCTCTAGCGACCACAGATACGCAGTATTTT
>.|.|TRBV20-1|TRBJ1-1
CSAKQATEAFF
TGCAGTGCTAAACAGGCCACTGAAGCTTTCTTT
>.|.|TRBV18|TRBJ1-1
CASSSTEISTNTEAFF
TGTGCCAGCTCTTCAACGGAAATCTCTACGAACACTGAAGCTTTCTTT
>.|.|TRBV12-3/TRBV12-4|TRBJ2-5
CASERAGGPPGTQYF
TGTGCCAGCGAGAGGGCCGGGGGACCTCCGGGGACCCAGTACTTC